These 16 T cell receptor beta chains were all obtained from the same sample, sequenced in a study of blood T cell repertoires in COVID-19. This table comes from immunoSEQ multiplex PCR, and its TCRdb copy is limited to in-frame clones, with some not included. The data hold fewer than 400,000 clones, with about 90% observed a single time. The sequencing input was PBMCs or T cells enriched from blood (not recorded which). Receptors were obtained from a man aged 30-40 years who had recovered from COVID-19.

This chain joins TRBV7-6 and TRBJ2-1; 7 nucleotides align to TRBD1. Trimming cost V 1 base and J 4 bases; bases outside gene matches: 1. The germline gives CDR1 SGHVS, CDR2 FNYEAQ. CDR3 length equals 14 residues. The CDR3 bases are TGTGCCAGCAGCTTAGGGGACAGATACAATGAGCAGTTCTTC. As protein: CASSLGDRYNEQFF.

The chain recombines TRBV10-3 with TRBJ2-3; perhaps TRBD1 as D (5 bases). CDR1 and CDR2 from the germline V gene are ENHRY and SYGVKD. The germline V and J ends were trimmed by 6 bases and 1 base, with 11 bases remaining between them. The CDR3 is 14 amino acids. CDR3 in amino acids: CAISARERTDTQYF. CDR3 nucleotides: TGTGCCATCAGCGCCAGGGAACGCACAGATACGCAGTATTTT.

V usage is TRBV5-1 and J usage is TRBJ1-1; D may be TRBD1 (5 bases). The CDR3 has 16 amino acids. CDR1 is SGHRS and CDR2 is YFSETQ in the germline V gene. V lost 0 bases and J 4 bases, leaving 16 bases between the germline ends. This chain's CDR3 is CASSLVGGPAGTEAFF. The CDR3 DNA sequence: TGCGCCAGCAGCTTGGTGGGGGGACCCGCGGGCACTGAAGCTTTCTTT.

The CDR3 bases are TGTGCCAGCAGTCCGACTAGCGGGGGGGCGGCAGATACGCAGTATTTT. Translation gives CASSPTSGGAADTQYF. The chain combines TRBV27 with TRBJ2-3; 14 bases match TRBD2. The V gene's germline CDR1 is MNHEY and CDR2 SMNVEV (reference sequence). This CDR3 comprises 16 residues. With V trimmed by 5 bases and J by 4 bases, 5 bases remained unmatched.

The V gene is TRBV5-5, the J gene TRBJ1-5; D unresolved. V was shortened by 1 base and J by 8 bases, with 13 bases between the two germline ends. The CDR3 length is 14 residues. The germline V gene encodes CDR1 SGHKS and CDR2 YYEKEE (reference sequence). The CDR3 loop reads CASSLFIEGEPQHF. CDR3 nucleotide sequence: TGTGCCAGCAGCTTGTTCATTGAGGGTGAGCCCCAGCATTTT.

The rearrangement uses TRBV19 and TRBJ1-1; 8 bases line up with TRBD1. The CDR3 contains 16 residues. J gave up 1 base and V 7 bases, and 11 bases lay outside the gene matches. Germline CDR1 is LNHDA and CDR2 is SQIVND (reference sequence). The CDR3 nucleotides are TGTGCCAGTACCACGGACAGGGAAGGTGCGAACACTGAAGCTTTCTTT. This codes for CASTTDREGANTEAFF. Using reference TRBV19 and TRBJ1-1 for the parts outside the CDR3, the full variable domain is DGGITQSPKYLFRKEGQNVTLSCEQNLNHDAMYWYRQDPGQGLRLIYYSQIVNDFQKGDIAEGYSVSREKKESFPLTVTSAQKNPTAFYLCASTTDREGANTEAFFGQGTRLTVV.

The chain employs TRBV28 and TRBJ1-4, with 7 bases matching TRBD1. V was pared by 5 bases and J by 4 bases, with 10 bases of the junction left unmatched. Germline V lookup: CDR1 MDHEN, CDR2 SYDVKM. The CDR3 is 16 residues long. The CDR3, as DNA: TGTGCCAGCAGTCCATTTCCGGGACAGCTTAATGAAAAACTGTTTTTT. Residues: CASSPFPGQLNEKLFF.

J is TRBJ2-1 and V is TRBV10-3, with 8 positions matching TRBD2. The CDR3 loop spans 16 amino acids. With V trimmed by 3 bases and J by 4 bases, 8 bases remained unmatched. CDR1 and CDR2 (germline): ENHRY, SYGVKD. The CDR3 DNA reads TGTGCCATCAGTGATCAGGCGGGGGGACCGTACAATGAGCAGTTCTTC. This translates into CAISDQAGGPYNEQFF.

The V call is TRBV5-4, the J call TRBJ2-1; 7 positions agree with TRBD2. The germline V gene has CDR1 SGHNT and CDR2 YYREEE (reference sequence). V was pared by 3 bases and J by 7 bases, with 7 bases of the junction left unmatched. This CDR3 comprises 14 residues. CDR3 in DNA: TGTGCCAGCAGCTCAACACTAGCGAGGAATGAGCAGTTCTTC. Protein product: CASSSTLARNEQFF.

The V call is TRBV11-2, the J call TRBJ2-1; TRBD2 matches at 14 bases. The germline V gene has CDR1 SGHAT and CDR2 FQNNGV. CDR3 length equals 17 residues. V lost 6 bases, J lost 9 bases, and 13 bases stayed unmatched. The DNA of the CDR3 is TGTGCCAGCAGGTTCTGGGGACTAGCGGGGGCAATTCGTGAGCAGTTCTTC. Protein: CASRFWGLAGAIREQFF.

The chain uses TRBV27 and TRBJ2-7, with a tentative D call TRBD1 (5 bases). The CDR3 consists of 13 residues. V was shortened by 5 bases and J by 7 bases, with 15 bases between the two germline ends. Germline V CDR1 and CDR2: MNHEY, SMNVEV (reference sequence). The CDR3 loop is CASSRGGPWEQYF. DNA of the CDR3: TGTGCCAGCAGTAGGGGCGGCCCTTGGGAGCAGTACTTC.

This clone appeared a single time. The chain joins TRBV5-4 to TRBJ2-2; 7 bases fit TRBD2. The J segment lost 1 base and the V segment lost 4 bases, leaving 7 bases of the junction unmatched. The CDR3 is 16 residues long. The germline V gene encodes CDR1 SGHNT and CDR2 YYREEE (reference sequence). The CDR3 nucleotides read TGTGCCAGCAGCCGCTCTAGCGGTGGGAACACCGGGGAGCTGTTTTTT. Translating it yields CASSRSSGGNTGELFF.

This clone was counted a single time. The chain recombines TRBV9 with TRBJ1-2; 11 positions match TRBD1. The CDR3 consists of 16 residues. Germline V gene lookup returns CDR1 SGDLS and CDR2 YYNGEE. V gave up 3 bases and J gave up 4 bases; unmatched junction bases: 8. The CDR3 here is CASSARGQGGTYGYTF. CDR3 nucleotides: TGTGCCAGCAGCGCCCGGGGACAGGGGGGGACCTATGGCTACACCTTC.

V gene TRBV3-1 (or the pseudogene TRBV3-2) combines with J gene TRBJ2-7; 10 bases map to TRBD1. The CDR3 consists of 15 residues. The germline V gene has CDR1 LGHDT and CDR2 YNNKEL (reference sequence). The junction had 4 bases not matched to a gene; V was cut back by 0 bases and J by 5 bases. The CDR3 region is CASSQDGTGVHEQYF. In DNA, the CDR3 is TGTGCCAGCAGCCAAGATGGGACAGGGGTCCACGAGCAGTACTTC.

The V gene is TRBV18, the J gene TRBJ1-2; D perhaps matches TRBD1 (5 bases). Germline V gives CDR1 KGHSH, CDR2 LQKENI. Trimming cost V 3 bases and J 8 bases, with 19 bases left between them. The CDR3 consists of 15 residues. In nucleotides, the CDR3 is TGTGCCAGCTCACCGACGGTAACGCCAGGGCTCGGCTACACCTTC. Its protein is CASSPTVTPGLGYTF.

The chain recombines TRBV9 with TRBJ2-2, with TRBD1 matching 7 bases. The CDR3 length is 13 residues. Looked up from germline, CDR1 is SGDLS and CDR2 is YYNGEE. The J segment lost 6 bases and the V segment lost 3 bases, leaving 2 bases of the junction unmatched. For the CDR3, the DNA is TGTGCCAGCAGCGGGACAGGATCCGGGGAGCTGTTTTTT. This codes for CASSGTGSGELFF.